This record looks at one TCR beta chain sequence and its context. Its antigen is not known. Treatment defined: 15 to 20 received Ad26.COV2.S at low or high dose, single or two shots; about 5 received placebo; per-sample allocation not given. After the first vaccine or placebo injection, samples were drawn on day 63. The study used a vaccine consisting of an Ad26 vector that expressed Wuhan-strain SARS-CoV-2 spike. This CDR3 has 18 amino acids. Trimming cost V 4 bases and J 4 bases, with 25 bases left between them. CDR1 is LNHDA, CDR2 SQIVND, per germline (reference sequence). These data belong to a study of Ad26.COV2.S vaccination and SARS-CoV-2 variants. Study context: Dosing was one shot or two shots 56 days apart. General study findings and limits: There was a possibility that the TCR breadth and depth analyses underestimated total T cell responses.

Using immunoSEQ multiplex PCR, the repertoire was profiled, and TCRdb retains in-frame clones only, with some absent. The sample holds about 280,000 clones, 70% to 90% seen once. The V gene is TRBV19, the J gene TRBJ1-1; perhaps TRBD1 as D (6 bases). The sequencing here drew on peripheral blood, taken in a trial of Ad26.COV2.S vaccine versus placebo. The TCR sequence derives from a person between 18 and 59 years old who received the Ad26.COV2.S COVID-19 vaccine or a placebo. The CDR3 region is CASSTRRGQWGEGTEAFF. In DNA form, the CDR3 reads TGTGCCAGTAGTACCCGAAGAGGACAGTGGGGGGAGGGCACTGAAGCTTTCTTT. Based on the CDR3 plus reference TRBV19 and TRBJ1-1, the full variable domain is DGGITQSPKYLFRKEGQNVTLSCEQNLNHDAMYWYRQDPGQGLRLIYYSQIVNDFQKGDIAEGYSVSREKKESFPLTVTSAQKNPTAFYLCASSTRRGQWGEGTEAFFGQGTRLTVV.